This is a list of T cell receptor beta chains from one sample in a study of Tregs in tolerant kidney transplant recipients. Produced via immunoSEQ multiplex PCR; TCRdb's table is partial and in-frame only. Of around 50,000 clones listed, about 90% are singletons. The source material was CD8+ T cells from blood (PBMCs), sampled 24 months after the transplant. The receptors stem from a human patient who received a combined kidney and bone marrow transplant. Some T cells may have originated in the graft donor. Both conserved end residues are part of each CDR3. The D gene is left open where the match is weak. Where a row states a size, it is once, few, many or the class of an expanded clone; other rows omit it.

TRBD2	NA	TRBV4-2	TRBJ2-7	CASSQDSPGTSVYEQYF	TGTGCCAGCAGCCAAGATTCCCCCGGGACTAGCGTTTACGAGCAGTACTTC
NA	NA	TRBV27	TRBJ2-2	CASSSLGGNTGELFF	TGTGCCAGCAGCTCGCTCGGGGGTAACACCGGGGAGCTGTTTTTT
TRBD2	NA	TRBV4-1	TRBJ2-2	CASSQGSSGSFGTGELFF	TGCGCCAGCAGCCAAGGCAGTAGCGGGAGTTTTGGCACCGGGGAGCTGTTTTTT
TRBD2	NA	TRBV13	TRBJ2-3	CASSFPSGGTDTQYF	TGTGCCAGCAGCTTCCCTAGCGGGGGCACAGATACGCAGTATTTT
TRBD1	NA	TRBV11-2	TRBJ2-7	CASSFTDRGTYEQYF	TGTGCCAGCAGCTTTACCGACAGGGGGACCTACGAGCAGTACTTC
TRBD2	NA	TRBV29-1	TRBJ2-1	CSVSGLAGGSSYNEQFF	TGCAGCGTGAGCGGACTAGCGGGAGGTAGCTCCTACAATGAGCAGTTCTTC
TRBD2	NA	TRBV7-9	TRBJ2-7	CASSLGGGEQYF	TGTGCCAGCAGCCTCGGGGGGGGCGAGCAGTACTTC
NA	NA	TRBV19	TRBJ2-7	CASSIRVSYEQYF	TGTGCCAGTAGTATCAGGGTCTCCTACGAGCAGTACTTC
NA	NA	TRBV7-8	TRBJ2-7	CASSFQGGGYEQYF	TGTGCCAGCAGCTTTCAAGGAGGAGGTTACGAGCAGTACTTC
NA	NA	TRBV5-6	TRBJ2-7	CASSCPDRQMYEQYF	TGTGCCAGCAGCTGTCCGGACAGACAGATGTACGAGCAGTACTTC
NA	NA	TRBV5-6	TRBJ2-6	CASSPGWGANVLTF	TGTGCCAGCAGCCCAGGGTGGGGGGCCAACGTCCTGACTTTC
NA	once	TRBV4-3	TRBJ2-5	CASSQSTGLGETQYF	TGCGCCAGCAGCCAGAGCACAGGTCTAGGGGAGACCCAGTACTTC
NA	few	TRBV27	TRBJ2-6	CASSNLNSNSGANVLTF	TGTGCCAGCAGTAATTTGAACAGCAACTCTGGGGCCAACGTCCTGACTTTC
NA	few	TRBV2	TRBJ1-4	CLTTDSNHVQINEKLFF	TGCCTGACTACGGATTCTAATCATGTGCAGATTAATGAAAAACTGTTTTTT
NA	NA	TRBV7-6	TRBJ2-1	CASSLGYAEQFF	TGTGCCAGCAGCTTAGGCTATGCTGAGCAGTTCTTC
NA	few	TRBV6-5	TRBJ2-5	CASSYSRRGIETQYF	TGTGCCAGCAGTTACTCCCGTCGGGGGATAGAGACCCAGTACTTC
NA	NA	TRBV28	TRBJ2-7	CASSLPTEAYEQYF	TGTGCCAGCAGTTTACCGACAGAGGCCTACGAGCAGTACTTC
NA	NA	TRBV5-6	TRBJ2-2	CASSLGLATGELFF	TGTGCCAGCAGCTTGGGCCTAGCAACCGGGGAGCTGTTTTTT
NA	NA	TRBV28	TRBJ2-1	CASSLAAYVRNEQFF	TGTGCCAGCAGTTTGGCGGCGTACGTAAGGAATGAGCAGTTCTTC
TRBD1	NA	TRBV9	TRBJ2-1	CASSPPGQGPYNEQFF	TGTGCCAGCAGCCCCCCGGGACAGGGCCCCTACAATGAGCAGTTCTTC
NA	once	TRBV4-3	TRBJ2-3	CASSQHRTSTDTQYF	TGCGCCAGCAGCCAACACAGGACGAGCACAGATACGCAGTATTTT
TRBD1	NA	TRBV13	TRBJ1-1	CASRSQAGTGLF	TGTGCCAGCAGATCCCAGGCCGGGACAGGGTTATTT
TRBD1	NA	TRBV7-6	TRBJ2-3	CASSLGTGGADTQYF	TGTGCCAGCAGCTTAGGGACAGGGGGCGCGGATACGCAGTATTTT
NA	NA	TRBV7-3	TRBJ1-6	CASSLQGSSPLHF	TGTGCCAGCAGCCTACAGGGAAGTTCCCCCCTCCACTTT
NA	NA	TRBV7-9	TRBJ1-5	CASSHWGEPNQPQHF	TGTGCCAGCAGCCACTGGGGGGAGCCCAATCAGCCCCAGCATTTT
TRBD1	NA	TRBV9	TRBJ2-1	CASSVAAGTDTYNEQFF	TGTGCCAGCAGCGTAGCCGCCGGGACAGATACCTACAATGAGCAGTTCTTC
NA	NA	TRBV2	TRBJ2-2	CASKQSAGTGELFF	TGTGCCAGCAAGCAGAGCGCTGGCACCGGGGAGCTGTTTTTT
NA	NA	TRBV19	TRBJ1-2	CASSIRRGLGDGYTF	TGTGCCAGTAGTATCAGGAGGGGACTTGGGGATGGCTACACCTTC
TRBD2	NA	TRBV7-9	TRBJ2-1	CASSPFASGVYNEQFF	TGTGCCAGCAGCCCCTTCGCTAGCGGGGTGTACAATGAGCAGTTCTTC
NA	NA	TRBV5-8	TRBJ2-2	CASSFSWGASGELFF	TGTGCCAGCAGCTTTAGCTGGGGAGCCTCCGGGGAGCTGTTTTTT
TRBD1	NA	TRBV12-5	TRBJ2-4	CASGLGDPTGGDAKNIQYF	TGTGCTAGTGGTTTGGGGGACCCGACAGGGGGGGACGCCAAAAACATTCAGTACTTC
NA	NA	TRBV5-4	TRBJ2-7	CASSLALAGFYEQYF	TGTGCCAGCAGCTTGGCACTAGCTGGGTTTTACGAGCAGTACTTC
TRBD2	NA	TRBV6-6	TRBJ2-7	CASSGLAGAYEQYF	TGTGCCAGCAGCGGACTAGCGGGGGCCTACGAGCAGTACTTC
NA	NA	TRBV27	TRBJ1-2	CASTPSPGDYGYTF	TGTGCCAGCACCCCGAGTCCAGGTGACTATGGCTACACCTTC
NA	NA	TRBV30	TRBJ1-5	CAWSVGQGGQPQHF	TGTGCCTGGAGTGTAGGTCAGGGAGGTCAGCCCCAGCATTTT
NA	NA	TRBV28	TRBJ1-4	CASEGLGGNEKLFF	TGTGCCAGCGAAGGTCTGGGGGGTAATGAAAAACTGTTTTTT
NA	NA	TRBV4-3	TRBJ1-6	CASSQEIHPGGSSYNSPLHF	TGCGCCAGCAGCCAAGAAATTCACCCGGGAGGGAGCTCCTATAATTCCCCCCTCCACTTT
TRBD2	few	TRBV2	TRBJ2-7	CASSDASGGMYEQYF	TGTGCCAGCAGTGATGCTAGCGGGGGGATGTACGAGCAGTACTTC
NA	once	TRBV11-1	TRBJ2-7	CASSDTGLTYEQYF	TGTGCCAGCAGTGACACAGGGTTGACCTACGAGCAGTACTTC
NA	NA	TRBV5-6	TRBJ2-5	CASSNQGSETQYF	TGTGCCAGCAGCAACCAGGGGTCGGAGACCCAGTACTTC
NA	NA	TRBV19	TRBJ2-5	CASSLLGRETQYF	TGTGCCAGTAGCCTATTGGGGAGGGAGACCCAGTACTTC
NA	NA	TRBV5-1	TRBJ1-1	CASSFREGNTEAFF	TGCGCCAGCAGCTTCCGGGAAGGGAACACTGAAGCTTTCTTT
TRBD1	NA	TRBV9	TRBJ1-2	CASSVEQGVNGYTF	TGTGCCAGCAGCGTAGAGCAGGGGGTAAATGGCTACACCTTC
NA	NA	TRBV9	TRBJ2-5	CASTGVGGGETQYF	TGTGCCAGCACCGGGGTTGGGGGCGGAGAGACCCAGTACTTC
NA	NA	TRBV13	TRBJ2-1	CASSPPQGSYNEQFF	TGTGCCAGCAGCCCCCCCCAGGGATCGTACAATGAGCAGTTCTTC
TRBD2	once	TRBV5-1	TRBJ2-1	CASSLSSGRAHEQFF	TGCGCCAGCAGCTTGTCCAGCGGGAGGGCGCATGAGCAGTTCTTC
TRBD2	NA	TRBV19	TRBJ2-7	CASSTAGGFASRSYEQYF	TGTGCCAGTAGTACGGCGGGGGGGTTCGCGAGCAGATCCTACGAGCAGTACTTC
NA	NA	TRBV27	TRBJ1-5	CASSFGHLSNQPQHF	TGTGCCAGCAGTTTCGGTCACCTCAGCAATCAGCCCCAGCATTTT
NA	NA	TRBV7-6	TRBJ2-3	CASSLVRGRADTQYF	TGTGCCAGCAGCTTAGTGCGAGGGCGTGCAGATACGCAGTATTTT
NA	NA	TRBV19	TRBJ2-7	CASSSRGAAGYEQYF	TGTGCCAGTAGTAGCCGGGGGGCCGCTGGGTACGAGCAGTACTTC
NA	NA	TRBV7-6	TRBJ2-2	CASSLHSDTGELFF	TGTGCCAGCAGCTTACACAGTGACACCGGGGAGCTGTTTTTT
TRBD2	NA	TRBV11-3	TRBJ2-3	CASSLDQVAGIMNTQYF	TGTGCCAGCAGCTTAGATCAAGTAGCGGGAATTATGAATACGCAGTATTTT
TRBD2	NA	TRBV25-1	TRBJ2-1	CASSAGLAGGSSYNEQFF	TGTGCCAGCAGCGCGGGACTAGCGGGGGGGAGCTCCTACAATGAGCAGTTCTTC